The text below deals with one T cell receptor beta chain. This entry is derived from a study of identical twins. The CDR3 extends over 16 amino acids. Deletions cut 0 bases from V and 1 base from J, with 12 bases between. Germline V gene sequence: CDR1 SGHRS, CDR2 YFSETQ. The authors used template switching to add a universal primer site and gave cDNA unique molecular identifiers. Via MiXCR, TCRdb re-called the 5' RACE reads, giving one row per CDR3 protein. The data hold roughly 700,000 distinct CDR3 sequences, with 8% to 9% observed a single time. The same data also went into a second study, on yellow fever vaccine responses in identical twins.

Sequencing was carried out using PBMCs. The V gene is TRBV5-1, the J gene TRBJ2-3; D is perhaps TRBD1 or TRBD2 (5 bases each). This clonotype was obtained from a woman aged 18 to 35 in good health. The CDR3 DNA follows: TGCGCCAGCAGCTTGGCCCGGGGCAGGGGCACAGATACGCAGTATTTT. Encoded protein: CASSLARGRGTDTQYF.